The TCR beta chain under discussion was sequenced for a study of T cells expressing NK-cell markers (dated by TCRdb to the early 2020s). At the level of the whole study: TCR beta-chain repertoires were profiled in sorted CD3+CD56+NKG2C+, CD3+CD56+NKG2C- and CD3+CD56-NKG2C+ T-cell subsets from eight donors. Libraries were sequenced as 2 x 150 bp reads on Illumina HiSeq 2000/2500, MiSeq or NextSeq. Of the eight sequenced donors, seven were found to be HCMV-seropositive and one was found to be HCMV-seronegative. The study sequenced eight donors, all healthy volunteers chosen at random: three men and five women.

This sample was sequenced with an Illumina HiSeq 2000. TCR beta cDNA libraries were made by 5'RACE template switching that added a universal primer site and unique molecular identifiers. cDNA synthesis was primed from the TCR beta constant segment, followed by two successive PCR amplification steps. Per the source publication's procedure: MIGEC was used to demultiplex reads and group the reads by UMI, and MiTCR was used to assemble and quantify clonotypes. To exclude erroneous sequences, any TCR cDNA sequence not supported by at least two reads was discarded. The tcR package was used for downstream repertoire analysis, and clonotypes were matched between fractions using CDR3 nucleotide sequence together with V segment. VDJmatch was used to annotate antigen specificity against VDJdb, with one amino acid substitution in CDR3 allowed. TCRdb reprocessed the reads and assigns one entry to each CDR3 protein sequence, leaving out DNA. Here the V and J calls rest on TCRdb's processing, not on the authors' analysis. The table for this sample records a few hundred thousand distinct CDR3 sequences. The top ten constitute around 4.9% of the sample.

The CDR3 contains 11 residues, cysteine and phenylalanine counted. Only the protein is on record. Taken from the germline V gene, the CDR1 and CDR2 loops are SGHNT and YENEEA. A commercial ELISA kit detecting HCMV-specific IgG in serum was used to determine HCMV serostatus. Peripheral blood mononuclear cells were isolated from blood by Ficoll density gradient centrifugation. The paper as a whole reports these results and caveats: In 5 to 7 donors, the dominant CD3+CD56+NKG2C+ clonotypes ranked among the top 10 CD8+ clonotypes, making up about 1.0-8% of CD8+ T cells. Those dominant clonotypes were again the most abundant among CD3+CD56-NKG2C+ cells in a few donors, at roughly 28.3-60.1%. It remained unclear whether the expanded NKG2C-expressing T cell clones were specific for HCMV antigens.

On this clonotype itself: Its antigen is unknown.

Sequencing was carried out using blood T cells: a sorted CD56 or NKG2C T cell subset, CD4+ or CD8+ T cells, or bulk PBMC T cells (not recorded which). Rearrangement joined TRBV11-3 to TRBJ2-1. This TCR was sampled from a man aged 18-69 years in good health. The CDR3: CASSLSSEQFF.